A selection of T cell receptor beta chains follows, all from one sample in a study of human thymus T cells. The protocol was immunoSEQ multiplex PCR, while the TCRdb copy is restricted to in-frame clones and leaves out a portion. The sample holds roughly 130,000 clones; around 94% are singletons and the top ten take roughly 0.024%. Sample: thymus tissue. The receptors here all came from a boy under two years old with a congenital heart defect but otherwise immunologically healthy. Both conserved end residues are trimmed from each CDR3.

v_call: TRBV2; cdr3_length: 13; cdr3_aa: ASGSSGGLYNEQF
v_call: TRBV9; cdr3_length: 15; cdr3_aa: ASSVRLGGRNTGELF
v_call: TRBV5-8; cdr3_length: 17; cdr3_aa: ASSLNQRQGLPGANVLT
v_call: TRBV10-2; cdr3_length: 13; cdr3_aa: ASSEIPQRKETQY
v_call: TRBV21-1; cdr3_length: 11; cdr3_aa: ASSKGLNTEAF
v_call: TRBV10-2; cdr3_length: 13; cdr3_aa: ASRSYSGVYNEQF
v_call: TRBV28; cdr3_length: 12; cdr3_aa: ASSLPSVADTQY
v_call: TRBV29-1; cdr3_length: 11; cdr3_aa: SLLPTYTDTQY
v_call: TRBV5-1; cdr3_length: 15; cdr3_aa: ASSFRSEGRDWYGYT
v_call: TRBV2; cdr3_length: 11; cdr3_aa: ASAASGRETQY
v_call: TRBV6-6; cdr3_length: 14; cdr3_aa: ASSLGGLFSSYEQY
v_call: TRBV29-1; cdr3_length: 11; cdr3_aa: SATRTFVETQY
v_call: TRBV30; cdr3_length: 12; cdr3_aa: AWSVRGEDQPQH
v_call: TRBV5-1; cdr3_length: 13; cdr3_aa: ASSLRGPSYNEQF
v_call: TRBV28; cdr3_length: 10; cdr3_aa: ASSLPGRKQF
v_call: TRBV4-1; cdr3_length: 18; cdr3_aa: ASSQDMGRETITSGNTIY
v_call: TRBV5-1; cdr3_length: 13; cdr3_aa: ASSSGQRSTDTQY
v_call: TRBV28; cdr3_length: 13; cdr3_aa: ASSLAGARTDTQY